Shown below are 30 T cell receptor beta chains from a single sample sequenced in a study of OX40 agonist ivuxolimab in advanced cancers. Assay used: immunoSEQ multiplex PCR; TCRdb lists only in-frame clones, some missing. The profile covers 63,000 or so clones, with around 93% appearing a single time and around 4% taken by the ten largest. This specimen was CD4+ or CD8+ T cells sorted from blood, taken in a trial of the OX40 agonist ivuxolimab. These receptors were collected from an adult with an advanced solid tumor such as melanoma, head and neck, liver or kidney cancer.

The chain joins TRBV27 to TRBJ2-1, with 7 positions matching TRBD2. V shed 2 bases, J shed 6 bases, and the junction held 4 bases outside the gene matches. Per germline, CDR1 MNHEY and CDR2 SMNVEV (reference sequence). There are 14 residues in the CDR3. The CDR3 region is CASSLVASGNEQFF. The CDR3 DNA follows: TGTGCCAGCAGTTTAGTGGCTAGCGGCAATGAGCAGTTCTTC.

This chain uses TRBV4-1 with TRBJ1-5, with no clear D. The CDR3 contains 15 residues. The V end lost 1 base, the J end lost 6 bases, and 13 bases lay between the germline ends. Germline values: CDR1 MGHRA, CDR2 YSYEKL. CDR3 residues: CASSQVIHGIQPQHF. The CDR3 DNA reads TGCGCCAGCAGCCAAGTGATACACGGAATTCAGCCCCAGCATTTT.

J is TRBJ1-5 and V is TRBV11-2; no clear D. Germline CDR1 and CDR2: SGHAT and FQNNGV. The CDR3 is 14 residues long. The ends were cut back, 5 bases at V and 5 bases at J, with 13 bases in the middle. CDR3 loop: CASSADNQYQPQHF. Written as DNA, the CDR3 is TGTGCCAGCAGCGCAGACAATCAGTATCAGCCCCAGCATTTT.

This chain uses TRBV25-1 with TRBJ2-7; D remains ambiguous. The germline V gene encodes CDR1 MGHDK and CDR2 SYGVNS. This CDR3 spans 11 amino acids. V was clipped by 6 bases and J by 2 bases, with 5 bases between them. CDR3 nucleotide sequence: TGTGCCAGCAGCAAAGCCTACGAGCAGTACTTC. Protein: CASSKAYEQYF.

The chain recombines TRBV27 with TRBJ2-1; possibly TRBD2 for D (6 bases). Trimming shortened V by 4 bases and J by 9 bases, and 10 bases separated the two germline ends. Per germline, CDR1 MNHEY and CDR2 SMNVEV (reference sequence). This CDR3 has 12 amino acids. The CDR3 coding sequence is TGTGCCAGCAGTTGGGGAGGACCTGAGCAGTTCTTC. Translated, it gives CASSWGGPEQFF.

The CDR3 DNA sequence: TGCGCCAGCAGCCTCAGGGCCGGTAATAGCGGGAGACATGAGCAGTTCTTC. The encoded protein is CASSLRAGNSGRHEQFF. The chain recombines TRBV4-1 with TRBJ2-1; 9 bases are a match to TRBD2. This CDR3 is 17 amino acids long. V lost 4 bases and J lost 8; bases outside the gene matches: 15. The germline CDR1 and CDR2 sequences are MGHRA and YSYEKL.

The V and J genes are TRBV9 and TRBJ2-2; D unclear. With 1 base removed from V and 0 bases from J, the gap between germline ends came to 1 base. Germline CDR1 SGDLS, CDR2 YYNGEE. This CDR3 region has 13 residues. The DNA of the CDR3 is TGTGCCAGCAGCGTAACGAACACCGGGGAGCTGTTTTTT. It encodes CASSVTNTGELFF.

This chain uses TRBV6-1 with TRBJ2-3; D not certain. This CDR3 spans 18 amino acids. Per the germline V gene, CDR1 is MNHNS and CDR2 is SASEGT. With 1 base removed from V and 4 bases from J, the gap between germline ends came to 21 bases. CDR3 protein: CASSEGLWVLEFADTQYF. The DNA for the CDR3 is TGTGCCAGCAGTGAAGGATTATGGGTTCTAGAGTTCGCAGATACGCAGTATTTT.

This chain connects TRBV5-1 to TRBJ2-3; 10 positions match TRBD2. CDR1 and CDR2 from the germline V gene are SGHRS and YFSETQ. V gave up 4 bases and J gave up 4 bases; unmatched junction bases: 6. The CDR3 is made up of 15 amino acids. Here the CDR3 reads CASSPEAGGPDTQYF. The DNA for the CDR3 is TGCGCCAGCAGCCCTGAAGCGGGAGGGCCAGATACGCAGTATTTT.

V is TRBV19 and J is TRBJ1-1, with a possible D match to TRBD1 (5 bases). The CDR3 is 10 amino acids. CDR1 is LNHDA, CDR2 SQIVND, per germline (reference sequence). The CDR3 sequence: CAWGETEAFF. For the CDR3, the DNA is TGTGCTTGGGGGGAGACTGAAGCTTTCTTT.

The chain uses TRBV7-9 and TRBJ1-4; D gene unclear. Germline assignment: CDR1 SEHNR and CDR2 FQNEAQ (reference sequence). Trimming stripped 1 base from V and 10 bases from J, with 28 bases between. CDR3 length: 19 amino acids. CDR3 region: CASSLEGVGKRPHKGKLFF. The CDR3, as DNA: TGTGCCAGCAGCTTAGAGGGAGTAGGGAAAAGGCCTCATAAGGGAAAACTGTTTTTT. The full variable domain, in which reference TRBV7-9 and TRBJ1-4 provide the parts outside the CDR3, is DTGVSQNPRHKITKRGQNVTFRCDPISEHNRLYWYRQTLGQGPEFLTYFQNEAQLEKSRLLSDRFSAERPKGSFSTLEIQRTEQGDSAMYLCASSLEGVGKRPHKGKLFFGSGTQLSVL.

The rearrangement uses TRBV4-2 and TRBJ2-7; 7 bases agree with TRBD2. V was clipped by 0 bases and J by 6 bases; unmatched bases: 5. The CDR3 is 14 residues long. CDR1 is LGHNA, CDR2 YNFKEQ, per germline. In DNA form, the CDR3 reads TGTGCCAGCAGCCAAGACCGGGGGGTCTCCGAGCAGTACTTC. Translating it yields CASSQDRGVSEQYF.

V gene TRBV5-6 combines with J gene TRBJ2-2, with 8 bases identical to TRBD1. Losses at the gene ends were 3 bases for V and 2 bases for J; bases not matched to a gene: 6. Germline V gene lookup returns CDR1 SGHDT and CDR2 YYEEEE. This CDR3 contains 16 residues. The CDR3 coding sequence is TGTGCCAGCAGCTCCCGGGACAGGTTAAACACCGGGGAGCTGTTTTTT. Translated, it gives CASSSRDRLNTGELFF.

V usage is TRBV4-3 and J usage is TRBJ2-5; D unclear. V was shortened by 4 bases and J by 0 bases, with 6 bases between the two germline ends. This CDR3 has 13 amino acids. Germline-derived CDR1 and CDR2 are LGHNA and YSLEER. CDR3 loop: CASSPQNQETQYF. CDR3 in DNA: TGCGCCAGCAGCCCGCAGAACCAAGAGACCCAGTACTTC.

The chain combines TRBV9 with TRBJ1-1; the D gene is possibly TRBD1 (5 bases). Trimming shortened V by 4 bases and J by 1 base, and 14 bases separated the two germline ends. CDR3 length: 15 residues. Germline CDR1 and CDR2: SGDLS and YYNGEE. CDR3 in amino acids: CASSPAIDRNTEAFF. The CDR3 nucleotides read TGTGCCAGCAGCCCTGCTATCGACAGGAACACTGAAGCTTTCTTT.

In the case of this clone: A junction boundary mismatches the germline segment, possibly from a read error. The V gene is TRBV6-1, the J gene TRBJ1-5, with 12 bases aligning to TRBD1. The CDR3 is made up of 15 amino acids. Germline CDR1 and CDR2: MNHNS and SASEGT. The CDR3 is CASSEGTGGFQPQHF. DNA for the CDR3: TGTGCCAGCAGCGAAGGGACAGGGGGCTTTCAGCCCCAGCATTTT.

V usage is TRBV5-6 and J usage is TRBJ2-7; tentatively, D is TRBD1 or TRBD2 (5 bases each). From germline, CDR1 is SGHDT and CDR2 YYEEEE. V was cut by 2 bases and J by 0 bases, with 15 bases left in between. The CDR3 extends over 16 amino acids. The DNA for the CDR3 is TGTGCCAGCAGCTTTAGTGCAGGGACGAGCTCCTACGAGCAGTACTTC. Translating gives CASSFSAGTSSYEQYF.

The genes are TRBV2 and TRBJ2-7, with 7 bases that match TRBD1. Unmatched junction bases numbered 18, after V lost 4 bases and J lost 3 bases. The CDR3 length is 18 residues. Per germline, CDR1 SNHLY and CDR2 FYNNEI. The CDR3 coding sequence is TGTGCCAGCAGTGGGGACCGGGACGGACAGGACCCGTACTACGAGCAGTACTTC. Amino acids: CASSGDRDGQDPYYEQYF.

The chain couples TRBV10-1 to TRBJ1-3; D is undetermined. This CDR3 is built from 14 residues. V lost 0 bases and J 3 bases, leaving 6 bases between the germline ends. CDR1 is WNHNN, CDR2 SYGVQD, per germline (reference sequence). The CDR3 protein is CASSESILGNTIYF. The CDR3 DNA reads as TGCGCCAGCAGTGAGTCGATTCTTGGAAACACCATATATTTT.

This clone was seen only once. The V call is TRBV7-8, the J call TRBJ2-5; 10 nucleotides line up with TRBD1. This CDR3 is built from 17 residues. Germline V CDR1 and CDR2: SGHVS, FQNEAQ. Losses at the gene ends were 1 base for V and 5 bases for J; bases not matched to a gene: 10. CDR3 loop: CASSLVFGDRGGETQYF. The DNA of the CDR3 is TGTGCCAGCAGCTTAGTTTTTGGGGACAGGGGCGGGGAGACCCAGTACTTC.

This clone was recorded a few times. The chain combines TRBV25-1 with TRBJ1-1, with D possibly TRBD1 on 5 matching bases. CDR3 length equals 15 residues. Germline values: CDR1 MGHDK, CDR2 SYGVNS. V shed 1 base and J shed 5 bases, with 14 bases lying between them. In DNA, the CDR3 is TGTGCCAGCAGTGAATGGCAGGGTGTCAGGACTGAAGCTTTCTTT. Translated, it gives CASSEWQGVRTEAFF.

This chain connects TRBV11-2 to TRBJ2-7; D remains unclear. CDR1 and CDR2 (germline): SGHAT, FQNNGV. Trimming took off 5 bases at V and 7 bases at J, with 12 bases between the two ends. The CDR3 extends over 12 amino acids. The CDR3 sequence: CASSPRLSEQYV. CDR3 nucleotide sequence: TGTGCCAGCAGCCCTCGCCTCAGTGAGCAGTACGTC.

V is TRBV19 and J is TRBJ1-5; the D gene is possibly TRBD1 (5 bases). Trimming pared 6 bases from V and 0 bases from J, leaving 12 bases between. Germline loops: CDR1 LNHDA, CDR2 SQIVND (reference sequence). This CDR3 is built from 15 residues. CDR3 sequence: CASSLTDYSNQPQHF. DNA for the CDR3: TGTGCCAGTAGCCTGACAGATTATAGCAATCAGCCCCAGCATTTT. The complete variable domain, with remaining parts taken from reference TRBV19 and TRBJ1-5, reads DGGITQSPKYLFRKEGQNVTLSCEQNLNHDAMYWYRQDPGQGLRLIYYSQIVNDFQKGDIAEGYSVSREKKESFPLTVTSAQKNPTAFYLCASSLTDYSNQPQHFGDGTRLSIL.

The rearrangement joins TRBV9 to TRBJ2-1; TRBD2 agrees at 7 bases. The CDR3 has 12 residues. V shed 0 bases and J 10 bases; nucleotides not matched to a gene: 1. The germline V gene encodes CDR1 SGDLS and CDR2 YYNGEE. The CDR3 is CASSVEAGEQFF. In DNA form, the CDR3 reads TGTGCCAGCAGCGTAGAAGCGGGGGAGCAGTTCTTC.

The chain joins TRBV2 to TRBJ2-1, with 7 bases identical to TRBD1. This CDR3 has 14 residues. Looked up from germline, CDR1 is SNHLY and CDR2 is FYNNEI. Unmatched junction bases numbered 8, after V lost 4 bases and J lost 8 bases. In DNA form, the CDR3 reads TGTGCCAGCAGTGTGGGAGACAGGGTCGATGAGCAGTTCTTC. This translates into CASSVGDRVDEQFF.

The V call is TRBV5-4, the J call TRBJ1-2; D is undetermined. There are 15 residues in the CDR3. The V end lost 7 bases, the J end lost 0 bases, and 16 bases lay between the germline ends. CDR1 is SGHNT and CDR2 is YYREEE in the germline V gene (reference sequence). CDR3 in amino acids: CASQLGSPSNYGYTF. The CDR3 nucleotides are TGTGCCAGCCAGCTTGGGAGTCCCTCTAACTATGGCTACACCTTC.

The chain has TRBV6-1 and TRBJ2-1, with TRBD2 identical over 11 bases. The CDR3 extends over 15 amino acids. Germline CDR1 and CDR2: MNHNS and SASEGT. The ends lost 2 bases at V and 4 bases at J; junction bases unmatched: 1. CDR3 protein: CASSELAGGYNEQFF. CDR3 bases: TGTGCCAGCAGTGAACTAGCGGGGGGTTACAATGAGCAGTTCTTC.

The chain recombines TRBV9 with TRBJ1-2, with a weak D call TRBD1 (5 bases). Trimming pared 4 bases from V and 8 bases from J, leaving 18 bases between. This CDR3 contains 14 residues. Germline V gene lookup returns CDR1 SGDLS and CDR2 YYNGEE. CDR3 DNA: TGTGCCAGCAGCTCTGTGGGGGGGACGATCGGCTACACCTTC. This gives the protein CASSSVGGTIGYTF.

The V and J genes are TRBV6-1 and TRBJ1-1; D is uncertain. Trimming pared 6 bases from V and 6 bases from J, leaving 11 bases between. The V gene's germline CDR1 is MNHNS and CDR2 SASEGT. CDR3 length equals 12 residues. The CDR3 spells CASRYAGAEAFF. CDR3 DNA sequence: TGTGCCAGCAGGTACGCTGGCGCTGAAGCTTTCTTT.

This chain links TRBV19 with TRBJ2-1, with 9 bases lining up with TRBD2. In germline, CDR1 is LNHDA, CDR2 SQIVND (reference sequence). The ends lost 7 bases at V and 7 bases at J; junction bases unmatched: 8. The CDR3 is 14 amino acids. The DNA for the CDR3 is TGTGCCAGTAATTTCGGACTAGCGAGTAATGAGCAGTTCTTC. Residues: CASNFGLASNEQFF.